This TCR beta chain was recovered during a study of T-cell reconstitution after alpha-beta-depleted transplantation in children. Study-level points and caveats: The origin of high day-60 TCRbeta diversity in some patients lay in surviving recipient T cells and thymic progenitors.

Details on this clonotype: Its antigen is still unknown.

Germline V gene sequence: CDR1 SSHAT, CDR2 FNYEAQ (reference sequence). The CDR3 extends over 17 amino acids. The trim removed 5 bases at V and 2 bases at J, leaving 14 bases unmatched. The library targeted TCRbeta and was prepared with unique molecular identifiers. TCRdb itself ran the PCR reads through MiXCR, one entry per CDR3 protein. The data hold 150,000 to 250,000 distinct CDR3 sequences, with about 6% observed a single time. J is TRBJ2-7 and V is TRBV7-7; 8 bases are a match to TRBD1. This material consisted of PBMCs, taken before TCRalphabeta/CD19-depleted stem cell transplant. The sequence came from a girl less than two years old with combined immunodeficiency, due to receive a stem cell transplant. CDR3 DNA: TGTGCCAGCAGCCGTTGTACGACCGACAGGGGCACCTACGAGCAGTACTTC. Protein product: CASSRCTTDRGTYEQYF.